This TCR beta chain was recorded in a study of blood T cell repertoires in COVID-19. Measured with immunoSEQ multiplex PCR; TCRdb has only the in-frame clones, and not every one. The table includes some 170,000 clones, 85% detected once. The V gene's germline CDR1 is LNHNV and CDR2 YYDKDF (reference sequence). The CDR3 is made up of 15 amino acids. Trimming pared 0 bases from V and 3 bases from J, leaving 12 bases between. This rearrangement joins TRBV15 to TRBJ2-7; perhaps TRBD2 as D (5 bases). This clonotype was sampled from a woman aged 55-69 years with acute or convalescent COVID-19. Sequencing input: peripheral blood. The DNA of the CDR3 is TGTGCCACCAGCAGAGATTTTAACGGGAACTACGAGCAGTACTTC. Translation gives CATSRDFNGNYEQYF.